This TCR beta chain derives from a study of Ad26.COV2.S vaccination and SARS-CoV-2 variants. Study-wide background: Intramuscular Ad26.COV2.S at 5x10^10 or 1x10^11 viral particles.

The germline V gene encodes CDR1 SNHLY and CDR2 FYNNEI. V was pared by 6 bases and J by 0 bases, with 11 bases between. This CDR3 spans 14 amino acids. Libraries were prepared by immunoSEQ multiplex PCR; TCRdb keeps only in-frame clonotypes and omits some of them. The profile shows around 370,000 clones, approximately 81% of them singletons. As for treatment: about 20 received Ad26.COV2.S at low or high dose, single or two shots; roughly 5 received placebo; per-sample allocation not given. Day 63 after the first vaccine or placebo injection was the time point for sampling. The material was peripheral blood, obtained in a trial of Ad26.COV2.S vaccine versus placebo. The sequence came from a person aged 18-65 years who received the Ad26.COV2.S COVID-19 vaccine or a placebo. This rearrangement joins TRBV2 to TRBJ1-1, with D maybe TRBD1 (6 bases). As DNA, the CDR3 is TGTGCCAGCAGAGAGACAGGAGTGAACACTGAAGCTTTCTTT. Its translation is CASRETGVNTEAFF.